This T cell receptor (beta chain) was profiled in a study of T cell responses to AZD1222 COVID-19 vaccine. The overall study: Pooling covered second doses at about 4 or about 12 weeks. Study results and caveats: Spike was spanned by vaccine-associated CD4 TCRs, with dominance at 160-218 and 743-854. At baseline, just six or seven AZD1222 recipients tested seropositive. White British people made up most donors, females outnumbered males, and clonal diversity was possibly underestimated.

Profiling relied on immunoSEQ multiplex PCR, and the TCRdb table lists in-frame clones only, not all of them. The profile shows roughly 55,000 clones, approximately 88% of them singletons. The V end was cut by 6 bases, the J end by 5 bases, with 13 bases between. This CDR3 has 13 residues. From germline, CDR1 is SGHTA and CDR2 FQGTGA. With respect to this clone: Its antigen is currently unknown.

This chain links TRBV7-3 with TRBJ2-5, with D tentatively TRBD2 (6 bases). This TCR was sampled from an adult in good health. This sample comprised peripheral blood, obtained on day 0 of AZD1222 vaccination. The DNA of the CDR3 is TGTGCCAGCAGTGGTGGGGGGATGGAGACCCAGTACTTC. It codes for CASSGGGMETQYF.